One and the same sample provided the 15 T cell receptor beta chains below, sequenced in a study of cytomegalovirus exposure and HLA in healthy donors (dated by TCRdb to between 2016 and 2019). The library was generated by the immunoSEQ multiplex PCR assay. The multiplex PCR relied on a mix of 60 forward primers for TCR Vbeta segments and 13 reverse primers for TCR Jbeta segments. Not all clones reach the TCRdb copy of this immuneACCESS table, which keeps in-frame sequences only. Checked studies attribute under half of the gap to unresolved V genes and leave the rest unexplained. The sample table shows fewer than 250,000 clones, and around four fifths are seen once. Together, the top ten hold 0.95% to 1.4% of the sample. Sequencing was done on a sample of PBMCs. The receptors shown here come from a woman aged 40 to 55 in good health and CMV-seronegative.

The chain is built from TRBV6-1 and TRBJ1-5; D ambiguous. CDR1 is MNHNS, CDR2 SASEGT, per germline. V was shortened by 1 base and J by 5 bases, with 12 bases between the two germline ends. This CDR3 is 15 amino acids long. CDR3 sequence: CASSEGIYGHQPQHF. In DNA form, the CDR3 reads TGTGCCAGCAGTGAAGGTATCTACGGTCATCAGCCCCAGCATTTT.

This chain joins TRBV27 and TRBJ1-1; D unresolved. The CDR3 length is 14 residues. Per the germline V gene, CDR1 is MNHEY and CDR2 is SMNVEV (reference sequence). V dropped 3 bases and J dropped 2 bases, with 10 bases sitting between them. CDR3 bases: TGTGCCAGCAGTTTTGCGACTTCAAACACTGAAGCTTTCTTT. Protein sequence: CASSFATSNTEAFF.

The CDR3 loop is CASSSTSGGYTDTQYF. The CDR3 DNA reads TGTGCCAGCAGCTCCACCTCAGGGGGGTATACAGATACGCAGTATTTT. The chain joins TRBV7-2 to TRBJ2-3, with D possibly being TRBD1 (7 bases). Trimming pared 4 bases from V and 3 bases from J, leaving 17 bases between. The CDR3 length is 16 residues. Germline CDR1 is SGHTA and CDR2 is FQGNSA.

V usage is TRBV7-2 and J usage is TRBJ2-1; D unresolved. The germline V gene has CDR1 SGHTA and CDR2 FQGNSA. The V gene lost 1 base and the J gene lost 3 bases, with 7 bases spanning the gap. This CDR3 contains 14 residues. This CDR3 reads CASSLDTSYNEQFF. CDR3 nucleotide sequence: TGTGCCAGCAGCTTAGATACGAGCTACAATGAGCAGTTCTTC. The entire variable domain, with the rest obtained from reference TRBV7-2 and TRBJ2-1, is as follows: GAGVSQSPSNKVTEKGKDVELRCDPISGHTALYWYRQSLGQGLEFLIYFQGNSAPDKSGLPSDRFSAERTGGSVSTLTIQRTQQEDSAVYLCASSLDTSYNEQFFGPGTRLTVL.

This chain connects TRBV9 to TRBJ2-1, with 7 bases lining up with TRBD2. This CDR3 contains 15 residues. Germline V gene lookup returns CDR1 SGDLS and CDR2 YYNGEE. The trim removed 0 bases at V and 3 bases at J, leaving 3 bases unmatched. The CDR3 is CASSVELANYNEQFF. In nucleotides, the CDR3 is TGTGCCAGCAGCGTAGAACTAGCGAACTACAATGAGCAGTTCTTC.

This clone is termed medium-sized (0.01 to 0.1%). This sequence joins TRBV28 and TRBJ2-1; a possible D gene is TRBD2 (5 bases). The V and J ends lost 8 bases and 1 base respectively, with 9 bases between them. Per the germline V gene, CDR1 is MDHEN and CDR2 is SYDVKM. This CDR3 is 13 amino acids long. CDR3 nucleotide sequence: TGTGCCAGCCAAGCGGATTCCTACAATGAGCAGTTCTTC. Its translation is CASQADSYNEQFF.

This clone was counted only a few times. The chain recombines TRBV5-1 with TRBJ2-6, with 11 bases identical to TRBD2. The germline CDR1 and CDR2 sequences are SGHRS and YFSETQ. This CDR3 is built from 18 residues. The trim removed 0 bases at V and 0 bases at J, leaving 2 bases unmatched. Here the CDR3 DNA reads TGCGCCAGCAGCTTGGGTCTAGCGGGAGGCTCTGGGGCCAACGTCCTGACTTTC. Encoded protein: CASSLGLAGGSGANVLTF.

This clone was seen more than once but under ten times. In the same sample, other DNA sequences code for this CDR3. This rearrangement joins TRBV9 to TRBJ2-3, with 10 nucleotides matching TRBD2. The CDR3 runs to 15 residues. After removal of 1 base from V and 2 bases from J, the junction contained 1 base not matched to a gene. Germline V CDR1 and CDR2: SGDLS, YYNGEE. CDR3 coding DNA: TGTGCCAGCAGCGTACTAGCGGGAGCCACAGATACGCAGTATTTT. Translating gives CASSVLAGATDTQYF.

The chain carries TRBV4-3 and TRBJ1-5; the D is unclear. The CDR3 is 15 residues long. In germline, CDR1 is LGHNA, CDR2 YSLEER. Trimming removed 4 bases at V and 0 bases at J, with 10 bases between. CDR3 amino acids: CASSPRHSSNQPQHF. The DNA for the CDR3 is TGCGCCAGCAGCCCCCGGCACAGTAGCAATCAGCCCCAGCATTTT.

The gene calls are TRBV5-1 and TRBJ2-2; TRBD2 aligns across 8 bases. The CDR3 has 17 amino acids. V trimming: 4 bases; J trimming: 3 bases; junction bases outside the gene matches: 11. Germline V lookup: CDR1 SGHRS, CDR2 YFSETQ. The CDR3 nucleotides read TGCGCCAGCAGCCGACTAGCGAGAACAAAGGACACCGGGGAGCTGTTTTTT. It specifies CASSRLARTKDTGELFF.

This CDR3 reads CASSGTSGSGTQYF. CDR3 bases: TGTGCCAGTAGCGGGACTAGCGGCTCGGGGACCCAGTACTTC. The gene calls are TRBV19 and TRBJ2-5; 11 bases fit TRBD2. The CDR3 consists of 14 residues. Germline V gives CDR1 LNHDA, CDR2 SQIVND (reference sequence). The V gene end was trimmed by 6 bases and the J gene end by 7 bases; junction bases not matched to a gene: 7.

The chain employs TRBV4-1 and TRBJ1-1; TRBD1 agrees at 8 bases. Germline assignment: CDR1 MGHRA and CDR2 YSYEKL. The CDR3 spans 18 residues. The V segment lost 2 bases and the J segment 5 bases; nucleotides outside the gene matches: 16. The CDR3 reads CASSQHGGRGPSGTEAFF. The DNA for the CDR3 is TGCGCCAGCAGCCAACATGGGGGCAGGGGGCCTTCGGGGACTGAAGCTTTCTTT.

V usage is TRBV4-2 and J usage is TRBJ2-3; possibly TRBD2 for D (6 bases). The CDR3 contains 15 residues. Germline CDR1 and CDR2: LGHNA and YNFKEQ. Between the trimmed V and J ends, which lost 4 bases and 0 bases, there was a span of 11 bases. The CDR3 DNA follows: TGTGCCAGCAGCCCCCAGAGCGGGAGCACAGATACGCAGTATTTT. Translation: CASSPQSGSTDTQYF.

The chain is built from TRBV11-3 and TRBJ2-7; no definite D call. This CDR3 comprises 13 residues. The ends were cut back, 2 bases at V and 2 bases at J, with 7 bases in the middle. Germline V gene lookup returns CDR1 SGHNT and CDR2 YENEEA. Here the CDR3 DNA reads TGTGCCAGCAGCTTACCCAGTACCTACGAGCAGTACTTC. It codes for CASSLPSTYEQYF. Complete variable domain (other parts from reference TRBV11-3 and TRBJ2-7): EAGVVQSPRYKIIEKKQPVAFWCNPISGHNTLYWYLQNLGQGPELLIRYENEEAVDDSQLPKDRFSAERLKGVDSTLKIQPAELGDSAVYLCASSLPSTYEQYFGPGTRLTVT.

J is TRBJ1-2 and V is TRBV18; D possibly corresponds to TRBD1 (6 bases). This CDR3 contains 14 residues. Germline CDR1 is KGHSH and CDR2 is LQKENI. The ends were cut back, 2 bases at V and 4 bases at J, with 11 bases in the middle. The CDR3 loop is CASSPSGVGYGYTF. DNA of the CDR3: TGTGCCAGCTCACCATCAGGGGTTGGCTATGGCTACACCTTC.